This T cell receptor (beta chain) emerged from a study of Graves' ophthalmopathy and Graves' hyperthyroidism. Study in general: Hyperthyroidism showing no ophthalmopathy within 18 months of follow-up was stable. Whole-study findings and limits: Most expanded clonotypes in thyroid above 0.001 frequency also showed up in blood. Prediction of ophthalmopathy progression reached 70.59% sensitivity and under 80% specificity.

V dropped 1 base and J dropped 2 bases, with 9 bases sitting between them. CDR1 and CDR2 (germline): MNHNS, SASEGT. The CDR3 runs 14 residues. In the case of this clonotype: The antigen remains unidentified.

The study amplified TCR beta CDR3 regions using RNA transcripts. In the first round, RT-PCR was carried out with HTBI primers, and a multiplex PCR formed the second round. TCRdb recomputed calls from the multiplex PCR reads with MiXCR, one row per CDR3 protein. The top ten clones hold more than 9.5% of a sample with around 1.1 million distinct CDR3 sequences, around a third of them seen once. Clinicians made diagnoses from clinical symptoms, serum thyroxine, TRAb, thyroid ultrasound and orbital computed tomography. This TCR came from an adult man with Graves' hyperthyroidism. The V gene is TRBV6-1, the J gene TRBJ2-7; no firm D call. Sequencing was performed on peripheral blood or thyroid tissue (not recorded which). CDR3 loop: CASSEVLSAYEQYF. The CDR3 nucleotides read TGTGCCAGCAGTGAAGTACTGTCCGCCTACGAGCAGTACTTC.